This T cell receptor beta chain comes out of a study of blood T cell repertoires in COVID-19. Across the study: The United States, Italy and Spain provided the acute and convalescent COVID-19 samples.

Points on this clone: Mismatch with germline at one junction end may stem from a read error.

This CDR3 region has 15 residues. Germline-derived CDR1 and CDR2 are MGHRA and YSYEKL. In the authors' workflow: Amplification with reference gene primers provided the estimates of nucleated cell counts. The method was immunoSEQ multiplex PCR; TCRdb's version includes in-frame clones alone and lacks a portion of them. D and trimming come from the DNA, and the V and J calls and clone size come from that table. Of under 250,000 clones in the sample, 80% were seen once. The V and J genes are TRBV4-1 and TRBJ2-1, with TRBD2 matching 12 bases. The sequencing input was peripheral blood. The sequence came from a human donor in a cohort sampled during active COVID-19. In DNA, the CDR3 is TGCGCCAGCAGCCAAGAAGAACTAGCGGGAGGCGCGAGGGTCTTC. This translates into CASSQEELAGGARVF.